These 28 T cell receptor beta chains came from one sample sequenced in a study of shared clonotypes between healthy human individuals. The data were produced by immunoSEQ multiplex PCR, yet TCRdb's version contains in-frame clones alone and is incomplete. Of around 2.1 million clones listed, 93% are singletons. Cells designated naive CD8 were CD45RO-negative and were positively selected for CCR7, with terminally differentiated effector memory CD45RA+ cells excluded. The sequenced sample consisted of naive CD8+ T cells from PBMCs. The receptors were gathered from a young man in good health. Some clones in this sample may be carry-over from other donors' samples.

This chain uses TRBV4-1 with TRBJ2-2; D perhaps matches TRBD1 (5 bases). The CDR3 extends over 15 amino acids. Per germline, CDR1 MGHRA and CDR2 YSYEKL. Trimming pared 1 base from V and 6 bases from J, leaving 12 bases between. CDR3 in amino acids: CASSQGLGQAGELFF. The CDR3 coding sequence is TGCGCCAGCAGCCAAGGTCTGGGGCAGGCCGGGGAGCTGTTTTTT.

This clone appeared a single time. The V call is TRBV2, the J call TRBJ2-2; 10 nucleotides match TRBD2. V lost 8 bases to trimming and J lost 0 bases; unmatched junction nucleotides: 3. CDR3 size: 15 residues. In germline, CDR1 is SNHLY, CDR2 FYNNEI. The CDR3 is CASLAGAPNTGELFF. DNA for the CDR3: TGTGCCAGCCTAGCGGGAGCCCCGAACACCGGGGAGCTGTTTTTT.

This clone was recorded only once. Other DNA sequences in this sample translate to the same CDR3. The genes are TRBV28 and TRBJ1-2; D is possibly TRBD1 (6 bases). This CDR3 is built from 14 residues. Trimming shortened V by 3 bases and J by 2 bases, and 10 bases separated the two germline ends. In germline, CDR1 is MDHEN, CDR2 SYDVKM. The CDR3 reads CASSFRGLNYGYTF. DNA for the CDR3: TGTGCCAGCAGTTTCAGGGGCCTGAACTATGGCTACACCTTC.

This chain connects TRBV2 to TRBJ2-5; 8 nucleotides line up with TRBD2. The CDR3 sequence is 13 residues long. The germline V gene encodes CDR1 SNHLY and CDR2 FYNNEI. V was pared by 5 bases and J by 5 bases, with 4 bases of the junction left unmatched. CDR3: CASSTSGRETQYF. DNA of the CDR3: TGTGCCAGCAGTACTAGCGGTCGGGAGACCCAGTACTTC. Drawing the rest from reference TRBV2 and TRBJ2-5, the complete variable domain is EPEVTQTPSHQVTQMGQEVILRCVPISNHLYFYWYRQILGQKVEFLVSFYNNEISEKSEIFDDQFSVERPDGSNFTLKIRSTKLEDSAMYFCASSTSGRETQYFGPGTRLLVL.

In this sample, this clone turned up once. The gene calls are TRBV5-1 and TRBJ1-1; a weak D match, TRBD1 (5 bases). The germline CDR1 and CDR2 sequences are SGHRS and YFSETQ. With 4 bases removed from V and 6 bases from J, the gap between germline ends came to 10 bases. The CDR3 has 12 residues. The CDR3 nucleotides are TGCGCCAGCAGCGTTGGGGGGGCTGAAGCTTTCTTT. This encodes CASSVGGAEAFF.

This chain uses TRBV15 with TRBJ2-5; the match to TRBD1 covers 11 bases. CDR1 LNHNV and CDR2 YYDKDF come from the germline V gene (reference sequence). V dropped 0 bases and J dropped 7; count of bases not matched to a gene: 13. This CDR3 is built from 18 residues. This CDR3 reads CATSRDRRTGGPEVTQYF. The DNA of the CDR3 is TGTGCCACCAGCAGAGATCGGAGGACAGGGGGCCCGGAGGTGACCCAGTACTTC.

J is TRBJ2-7 and V is TRBV5-1; tentatively, D is TRBD1 (5 bases). The germline V gene has CDR1 SGHRS and CDR2 YFSETQ. The V end was cut by 3 bases, the J end by 2 bases, with 9 bases between. The CDR3 spans 13 residues. The CDR3: CASSWGSTYEQYF. The CDR3 DNA follows: TGCGCCAGCAGCTGGGGCAGCACCTACGAGCAGTACTTC.

Comments on this clone: Additional DNA sequences in this sample encode the identical CDR3. The chain is built from TRBV5-1 and TRBJ2-7, with D perhaps matching TRBD1 or TRBD2 (6 bases each). Trimming removed 2 bases from V and 2 bases from J, with 11 bases in between. In germline, CDR1 is SGHRS, CDR2 YFSETQ. This CDR3 has 14 amino acids. CDR3 nucleotides: TGCGCCAGCAGCTTAACAGGGACTCCCTACGAGCAGTACTTC. Translation gives CASSLTGTPYEQYF.

This clone appeared a single time. The chain employs TRBV28 and TRBJ1-2; D is undetermined. CDR3 length: 14 amino acids. Germline V gene sequence: CDR1 MDHEN, CDR2 SYDVKM. V lost 3 bases to trimming and J lost 2 bases, with 10 bases between them. The CDR3 coding sequence is TGTGCCAGCAGTTTCATCGAACAAAACTATGGCTACACCTTC. It yields the protein CASSFIEQNYGYTF.

The rearrangement uses TRBV28 and TRBJ2-3, with 7 bases fitting TRBD2. Germline V gene lookup returns CDR1 MDHEN and CDR2 SYDVKM. The CDR3 has 17 residues. The V and J ends lost 3 bases and 2 bases, in that order; junction bases with no gene match: 11. This CDR3 reads CASSFPTSDGNTDTQYF. Here the CDR3 DNA reads TGTGCCAGCAGTTTTCCAACTAGCGACGGGAACACAGATACGCAGTATTTT.

This clone was counted once. This chain links TRBV2 with TRBJ2-5; 14 bases fit TRBD2. This CDR3 is 15 amino acids long. The ends lost 10 bases at V and 2 bases at J; junction bases unmatched: 6. CDR1 is SNHLY, CDR2 FYNNEI, per germline. The CDR3 sequence is CATTGLAGVQETQYF. CDR3 bases: TGTGCCACCACGGGACTAGCGGGGGTACAAGAGACCCAGTACTTC.

Comment on this clone: Other DNA sequences from this sample encode an identical CDR3 as well. This sequence joins TRBV27 and TRBJ2-1, with 9 bases matching TRBD1. Losses at the gene ends were 1 base for V and 4 bases for J; bases not matched to a gene: 2. Germline values: CDR1 MNHEY, CDR2 SMNVEV (reference sequence). CDR3 length: 15 amino acids. In DNA form, the CDR3 reads TGTGCCAGCAGTTTATGGGGGACAGGGTACAATGAGCAGTTCTTC. It yields the protein CASSLWGTGYNEQFF.

This clone appeared once. The chain links TRBV28 to TRBJ2-4; no clear D. Looked up from germline, CDR1 is MDHEN and CDR2 is SYDVKM. The V end was cut by 6 bases, the J end by 0 bases, with 9 bases between. The CDR3 runs 14 residues. DNA of the CDR3: TGTGCCAGCAGGCGATCCCTAGCCAAAAACATTCAGTACTTC. This translates into CASRRSLAKNIQYF.

This clone was observed once. The chain links TRBV27 to TRBJ2-7; a possible D gene is TRBD1 (6 bases). V was trimmed by 8 bases and J by 6 bases, leaving 17 bases between them. Per the germline V gene, CDR1 is MNHEY and CDR2 is SMNVEV (reference sequence). The CDR3 spans 13 residues. CDR3 sequence: CASGTRGGSEQYF. DNA for the CDR3: TGTGCCAGCGGGACGAGAGGGGGTTCCGAGCAGTACTTC.

This rearrangement joins TRBV4-1 to TRBJ2-3; 8 bases match TRBD1. V gave up 4 bases and J gave up 3 bases; unmatched junction bases: 12. CDR1 MGHRA and CDR2 YSYEKL come from the germline V gene. The CDR3 sequence is 17 residues long. CDR3 nucleotide sequence: TGCGCCAGCAGCCCAGGGTTGGTCAGGGGGCGTACAGATACGCAGTATTTT. As protein: CASSPGLVRGRTDTQYF.

The chain combines TRBV2 with TRBJ1-5; D is undetermined. Trimming left V 0 bases short and J 0 bases short, with 12 bases between. The CDR3 extends over 17 amino acids. Germline V gene data show CDR1 as SNHLY and CDR2 as FYNNEI. CDR3 bases: TGTGCCAGCAGTGAAGCGGGCCCAATCTATAGCAATCAGCCCCAGCATTTT. Translation: CASSEAGPIYSNQPQHF.

The chain uses TRBV5-4 and TRBJ2-3; D remains unclear. Trimming removed 1 base at V and 1 base at J, with 10 bases between. This CDR3 comprises 15 residues. Germline values: CDR1 SGHNT, CDR2 YYREEE (reference sequence). CDR3 nucleotides: TGTGCCAGCAGCTTGTATCAGTTCGGCACAGATACGCAGTATTTT. It is translated as CASSLYQFGTDTQYF.

This clone has just a few counts. J is TRBJ1-5 and V is TRBV4-1; the D is unclear. The ends were cut back, 0 bases at V and 4 bases at J, with 10 bases in the middle. Looked up from germline, CDR1 is MGHRA and CDR2 is YSYEKL. There are 15 residues in the CDR3. The CDR3 spells CASSQDPGVNQPQHF. The CDR3 DNA reads TGCGCCAGCAGCCAAGATCCAGGAGTTAATCAGCCCCAGCATTTT.

This chain uses TRBV4-1 with TRBJ2-1; 8 bases map to TRBD2. This CDR3 is built from 15 residues. The ends lost 1 base at V and 8 bases at J; junction bases unmatched: 7. Germline-derived CDR1 and CDR2 are MGHRA and YSYEKL. The CDR3 protein is CASSQAPTSDHEQFF. CDR3 nucleotide sequence: TGCGCCAGCAGCCAAGCTCCGACTAGCGACCATGAGCAGTTCTTC.

This chain connects TRBV7-8 to TRBJ1-2; D is possibly TRBD1 (5 bases). This CDR3 spans 15 amino acids. V lost 2 bases and J lost 0, with 10 bases in between. Germline loops: CDR1 SGHVS, CDR2 FQNEAQ. The CDR3 DNA follows: TGTGCCAGCAGCTTAAGGGGCGAGGCTAACTATGGCTACACCTTC. Its protein product is CASSLRGEANYGYTF.

V gene TRBV29-1 combines with J gene TRBJ2-7; 7 bases agree with TRBD1. V gave up 5 bases and J gave up 0 bases; unmatched junction bases: 13. There are 16 residues in the CDR3. CDR1 SQVTM and CDR2 ANQGSEA come from the germline V gene. The CDR3 bases are TGCAGCGTTCGTCGCGACAGGGCCCTTAGCTCCTACGAGCAGTACTTC. It codes for CSVRRDRALSSYEQYF.

V usage is TRBV28 and J usage is TRBJ2-7, with 14 nucleotides matching TRBD2. CDR1 is MDHEN and CDR2 is SYDVKM in the germline V gene. The trim removed 9 bases at V and 4 bases at J, leaving 8 bases unmatched. The CDR3 loop spans 15 amino acids. For the CDR3, the DNA is TGTGCCAGTATACGACTAGCGGGAGGGCCATACGAGCAGTACTTC. Residues: CASIRLAGGPYEQYF.

The chain carries TRBV9 and TRBJ2-7; D call uncertain. The CDR3 has 15 residues. V was cut by 0 bases and J by 3 bases, with 13 bases left in between. CDR1 and CDR2 from the germline V gene are SGDLS and YYNGEE. The DNA of the CDR3 is TGTGCCAGCAGCGTAGAACCTGCGGCGAACTACGAGCAGTACTTC. It is translated as CASSVEPAANYEQYF.

The chain couples TRBV7-3 to TRBJ2-2; D ambiguous. The CDR3 spans 12 residues. Between the trimmed V and J ends, which lost 3 bases and 6 bases, there was a span of 5 bases. The germline CDR1 and CDR2 sequences are SGHTA and FQGTGA. The DNA of the CDR3 is TGTGCCAGCAGCTTTGCTGCCGGGGAGCTGTTTTTT. This codes for CASSFAAGELFF.

The rearrangement uses TRBV4-3 and TRBJ2-2, with 7 bases lining up with TRBD1. The CDR3 runs 16 residues. Germline assignment: CDR1 LGHNA and CDR2 YSLEER. V lost 1 base, J lost 6 bases, and 8 bases stayed unmatched. CDR3 residues: CASSQGRPGGPGELFF. The DNA for the CDR3 is TGCGCCAGCAGCCAAGGCCGGCCAGGGGGTCCCGGGGAGCTGTTTTTT.

The chain has TRBV7-9 and TRBJ2-3, with D hard to call. This CDR3 has 15 residues. Trimming shortened V by 5 bases and J by 2 bases, and 14 bases separated the two germline ends. The V gene's germline CDR1 is SEHNR and CDR2 FQNEAQ (reference sequence). The chain's CDR3 is CASSSVTPNTDTQYF. The CDR3 nucleotides are TGTGCCAGCAGCAGCGTGACACCGAACACAGATACGCAGTATTTT.

This sequence joins TRBV4-2 and TRBJ1-3, with D maybe TRBD1 (6 bases). V lost 0 bases, J lost 8 bases, and 20 bases lay in between. This CDR3 contains 17 residues. Germline V gene sequence: CDR1 LGHNA, CDR2 YNFKEQ. The CDR3 sequence is CASSQDLGGRVLYTIYF. CDR3 in DNA: TGTGCCAGCAGCCAAGATTTAGGGGGGCGCGTTTTATACACCATATATTTT.

The V and J genes are TRBV2 and TRBJ2-7, with D perhaps TRBD1 or TRBD2 (5 bases each). Trimming stripped 6 bases from V and 4 bases from J, with 19 bases between. This CDR3 spans 15 amino acids. Per germline, CDR1 SNHLY and CDR2 FYNNEI. The CDR3 coding sequence is TGTGCCAGCAGCCCCGGGACCGAGGCTGGATACGAGCAGTACTTC. Residues: CASSPGTEAGYEQYF.